This TCR beta chain was identified during a study of cytomegalovirus exposure and HLA in healthy donors. A multiplex PCR was run with 60 Vbeta primers and 13 Jbeta primers. The repertoire was sequenced with immunoSEQ multiplex PCR; TCRdb's copy has only in-frame clones and lacks some. The sample shows approximately 160,000 clones, roughly 80% of them seen only once. For the donor in question, CMV serostatus went unrecorded. The V end lost 0 bases, the J end lost 5 bases, and 15 bases lay between the germline ends. Germline V gene data show CDR1 as SGDLS and CDR2 as YYNGEE. The CDR3 runs 16 residues. The origin of this receptor is a human donor in good health. The sequenced sample consisted of PBMCs. The J gene is TRBJ2-1, the V gene TRBV9; tentatively, D is TRBD2 (6 bases). The CDR3 DNA follows: TGTGCCAGCAGCGTAGAAGGCAGGGACTTTAACAATGAGCAGTTCTTC. Amino acid sequence: CASSVEGRDFNNEQFF. Supplemented by reference TRBV9 and TRBJ2-1, the full variable domain reads DSGVTQTPKHLITATGQRVTLRCSPRSGDLSVYWYQQSLDQGLQFLIQYYNGEERAKGNILERFSAQQFPDLHSELNLSSLELGDSALYFCASSVEGRDFNNEQFFGPGTRLTVL.